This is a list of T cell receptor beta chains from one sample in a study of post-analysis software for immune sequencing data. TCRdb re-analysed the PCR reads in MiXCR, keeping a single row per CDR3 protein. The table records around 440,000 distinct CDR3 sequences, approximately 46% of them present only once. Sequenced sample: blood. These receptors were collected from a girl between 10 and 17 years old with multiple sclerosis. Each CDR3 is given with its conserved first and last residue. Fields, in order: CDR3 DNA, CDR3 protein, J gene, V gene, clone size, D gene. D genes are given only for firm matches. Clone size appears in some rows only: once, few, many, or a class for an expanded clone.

DNA: TGTGCCAGCAGCTTCCCGGGCCGGGACAGGGGAGAGAATGGCTACACCTTC
CDR3: CASSFPGRDRGENGYTF
J: TRBJ1-2
V: TRBV7-9
size: few
D: TRBD1

DNA: TGTGCCAGCAGCAAAGAGATGGTGGGAGAGACCCAGTACTTC
CDR3: CASSKEMVGETQYF
J: TRBJ2-5
V: TRBV21-1
size: NA
D: NA

DNA: TGTGCCAGCAGCCGCAGGACAGGCGGCTCCTACGATGAGCAGTTCTTC
CDR3: CASSRRTGGSYDEQFF
J: TRBJ2-1
V: TRBV7-2
size: NA
D: TRBD1

DNA: TGTGCCAGCAGTGGGTGGAATGGAGAAAAACTGTTTTTT
CDR3: CASSGWNGEKLFF
J: TRBJ1-4
V: TRBV6-5
size: NA
D: NA

DNA: TGTGCCAGCAGCATCGGACTAGCGGAAGAGACCCAGTACTTC
CDR3: CASSIGLAEETQYF
J: TRBJ2-5
V: TRBV7-3
size: few
D: TRBD2

DNA: TGTGCCAGCAGTTCTACAAGCGGGAGGGTTTTAGAGACCCAGTACTTC
CDR3: CASSSTSGRVLETQYF
J: TRBJ2-5
V: TRBV6-5
size: NA
D: TRBD2

DNA: TGTGCCTGCAGCGGTCGTCGGCCTGGGGCCAACGTCCTGACTTTC
CDR3: CACSGRRPGANVLTF
J: TRBJ2-6
V: TRBV7-2
size: NA
D: NA

DNA: TGTGCCAGCAGGCTAGCGGGTAAATCCTACGAGCAGTACTTC
CDR3: CASRLAGKSYEQYF
J: TRBJ2-7
V: TRBV27
size: NA
D: TRBD2

DNA: TGCGCCAGCAGCTTGGAACAACAAAATGAAAAACTGTTTTTT
CDR3: CASSLEQQNEKLFF
J: TRBJ1-4
V: TRBV5-1
size: NA
D: NA

DNA: TGTGCCAGCAGTCCTAGCGGGATCAGCACAGATGCGCAGTATTTT
CDR3: CASSPSGISTDAQYF
J: TRBJ2-3
V: TRBV28
size: NA
D: TRBD2

DNA: TGTGCCAGCAGCCACCGGGGGGGAGGAGAGACCCAGTACTTC
CDR3: CASSHRGGGETQYF
J: TRBJ2-5
V: TRBV6-5
size: few
D: TRBD2

DNA: TGTGCCATCAGTCGTGAAACAGGGGATCTAACCTACGAGCAGTACTTC
CDR3: CAISRETGDLTYEQYF
J: TRBJ2-7
V: TRBV10-3
size: NA
D: TRBD1

DNA: TGCGCCAGCGGCCCAGGACTAGGTGCCTACGAGCAGTACTTC
CDR3: CASGPGLGAYEQYF
J: TRBJ2-7
V: TRBV5-1
size: NA
D: TRBD2

DNA: TGTGCCAGCAGTTTTAGAAGCGGGACTAGCACAGATACGCAGTATTTT
CDR3: CASSFRSGTSTDTQYF
J: TRBJ2-3
V: TRBV7-8
size: NA
D: TRBD2

DNA: TGTACCAGCAGCCTGGGGACTAGCGGCAGCAACCGGGACGGAGAGACCCAGTACTTC
CDR3: CTSSLGTSGSNRDGETQYF
J: TRBJ2-5
V: TRBV7-9
size: NA
D: TRBD2

DNA: TGTGCCAGCAGTCCCACTACCGATACGCAGTATTTT
CDR3: CASSPTTDTQYF
J: TRBJ2-3
V: TRBV5-1
size: many
D: NA

DNA: TGTGCCAGCAGTTTATCCCCGGGGGCCGCCACTGAAGCTTTCTTT
CDR3: CASSLSPGAATEAFF
J: TRBJ1-1
V: TRBV12-3/TRBV12-4
size: NA
D: NA

DNA: TGTGCCGGCAGCTTGGACGTGATAGAAGCTTTCTTT
CDR3: CAGSLDVIEAFF
J: TRBJ1-1
V: TRBV7-9
size: NA
D: NA

DNA: TGTGCCAGCAGTCCACAGGGAGGGAATGGCTACACCTTC
CDR3: CASSPQGGNGYTF
J: TRBJ1-2
V: TRBV6-5
size: few
D: NA

DNA: TGCAGTGCCCCGGGACTGCGGCCCTACGAGCAGTACTTC
CDR3: CSAPGLRPYEQYF
J: TRBJ2-7
V: TRBV20-1
size: NA
D: NA

DNA: TGTGCCAGCAGTTTCGGTGGGGGGGACTACGAGCAGTACTTC
CDR3: CASSFGGGDYEQYF
J: TRBJ2-7
V: TRBV12-3/TRBV12-4
size: NA
D: TRBD2

DNA: TGCGCCAGCAGCCAAGATGGACAGCGAGCTAACTATGGCTACACCTTC
CDR3: CASSQDGQRANYGYTF
J: TRBJ1-2
V: TRBV4-1
size: NA
D: NA

DNA: TGCAGCGTTGAAACCGGGAGGGTCCCATATGGCTACACCTTC
CDR3: CSVETGRVPYGYTF
J: TRBJ1-2
V: TRBV29-1
size: NA
D: NA

DNA: TGCGCCAGCAGCCAAGAGGGACAACCAACAACAGATACGCAGTATTTT
CDR3: CASSQEGQPTTDTQYF
J: TRBJ2-3
V: TRBV4-1
size: NA
D: NA

DNA: TGCAGCGTTGCCCTGGGACAGGGAGTCGAGACCCAGTACTTC
CDR3: CSVALGQGVETQYF
J: TRBJ2-5
V: TRBV29-1
size: NA
D: TRBD1